What follows are 22 T cell receptor beta chains derived from one specimen sequenced in a study of tumor-infiltrating lymphocytes in primary liver carcinoma. With a constant-region primer, TCR beta cDNA was made from about 0.55 ug of total RNA. ARM-PCR was slightly modified, and three nested multiplex PCR rounds with it gave rise to the TCR beta libraries. Rounds one and two of PCR, each of 10 cycles, were primed with TRBV1-TRBV30 forward primers and a C-beta reverse primer. TCRdb recomputed calls from the multiplex PCR reads with MiXCR, one row per CDR3 protein. The table has hundreds of thousands of distinct CDR3 sequences, 50% to 60% seen once. Unsorted whole blood served as the source of blood RNA, and germline DNA was extracted as well. The sequenced material came from peripheral blood. The receptors derive from a woman in her 30s with primary liver carcinoma and hepatitis B virus infection.

Comment on this clonotype: At one boundary the junction diverges from the germline segment, which might be a read error. This chain uses TRBV29-1 with TRBJ2-7, with TRBD2 identical over 9 bases. CDR1 is SQVTM, CDR2 ANQGSEA, per germline. This CDR3 contains 13 residues. CDR3 in amino acids: CRVEGTSLYEQYF. CDR3 coding DNA: TGCAGAGTTGAGGGGACTAGCCTTTACGAGCAGTACTTC.

This chain connects TRBV10-3 to TRBJ2-7, with D tentatively TRBD1 or TRBD2 (5 bases each). Per germline, CDR1 ENHRY and CDR2 SYGVKD. Trimming took off 4 bases at V and 5 bases at J, with 15 bases between the two ends. This CDR3 is 14 amino acids long. The CDR3 DNA follows: TGTGCCATCAGTGGCCGAGGGGCAGGCGACGAGCAGTACTTC. Translating it yields CAISGRGAGDEQYF.

The chain joins TRBV6-5 to TRBJ1-5; D perhaps matches TRBD1 (5 bases). Between the trimmed V and J ends, which lost 6 bases and 0 bases, there was a span of 15 bases. The CDR3 is made up of 16 amino acids. CDR1 MNHEY and CDR2 SVGAGI come from the germline V gene. Written as DNA, the CDR3 is TGTGCCAGCAGGGCTGACAGAGAGCTTAGCAATCAGCCCCAGCATTTT. As protein: CASRADRELSNQPQHF.

In its sample, this clonotype was seen many times. This chain uses TRBV11-2 with TRBJ1-2; no clear D. CDR3 length: 12 amino acids. CDR1 and CDR2 (germline): SGHAT, FQNNGV. V gave up 3 bases and J gave up 7 bases, with 9 bases separating them. The CDR3 sequence: CASSLWGGGYTF. The CDR3 bases are TGTGCCAGCAGCTTGTGGGGTGGTGGCTACACCTTC.

The table lists this clonotype with many counts. The chain has TRBV4-2 and TRBJ1-5, with unresolved D. Looked up from germline, CDR1 is LGHNA and CDR2 is YNFKEQ. The CDR3 has 15 residues. V was shortened by 0 bases and J by 7 bases, with 13 bases between the two germline ends. CDR3 DNA sequence: TGTGCCAGCAGCCAAGAAGAAGTCAGTTGGCAGCCCCAGCATTTT. This gives the protein CASSQEEVSWQPQHF.

The chain couples TRBV7-8 to TRBJ2-1; TRBD2 matches at 7 bases. The V gene's germline CDR1 is SGHVS and CDR2 FQNEAQ. The CDR3 runs 17 residues. V shed 2 bases and J 7 bases; nucleotides not matched to a gene: 14. Here the CDR3 reads CASSLTPGAGVLNEQFF. The CDR3 nucleotides are TGTGCCAGCAGCTTAACGCCCGGGGCGGGAGTGTTAAATGAGCAGTTCTTC.

J is TRBJ2-3 and V is TRBV5-4; a possible D gene is TRBD2 (6 bases). The CDR3 consists of 15 residues. The germline V gene encodes CDR1 SGHNT and CDR2 YYREEE (reference sequence). Trimming took off 0 bases at V and 2 bases at J, with 10 bases between the two ends. The CDR3 protein is CASSLGGGVTDTQYF. The CDR3 DNA is TGTGCCAGCAGCTTGGGAGGCGGGGTCACAGATACGCAGTATTTT.

The chain links TRBV28 to TRBJ2-7; the match to TRBD1 covers 9 bases. The CDR3 consists of 15 residues. In germline, CDR1 is MDHEN, CDR2 SYDVKM. Trimming removed 7 bases from V and 5 bases from J; junction bases left unmatched: 12. The CDR3 DNA reads TGTGCCAGCAAATTCTCCGGGACAGGGTTCCACGAGCAGTACTTC. This gives the protein CASKFSGTGFHEQYF.

The rearrangement uses TRBV4-1 and TRBJ1-4; D perhaps matches TRBD1 (6 bases). Trimming took 2 bases from V and 5 from J, leaving 12 bases between them. Germline V gene data show CDR1 as MGHRA and CDR2 as YSYEKL. The CDR3 has 15 amino acids. The CDR3 region is CASSQQGIWNEKLFF. CDR3 sequence (DNA): TGCGCCAGCAGCCAACAGGGGATCTGGAATGAAAAACTGTTTTTT.

The chain is built from TRBV12-3 or TRBV12-4 and TRBJ2-2; 8 bases fit TRBD2. V shed 3 bases, J shed 1 base, and the junction held 1 base outside the gene matches. The CDR3 consists of 15 residues. Written as DNA, the CDR3 is TGTGCCAGCAGTTTCGGGGGGGTGAACACCGGGGAGCTGTTTTTT. Translation gives CASSFGGVNTGELFF.

The sample holds a few counts of this clonotype. The chain couples TRBV12-3 or TRBV12-4 to TRBJ1-2, with a weak D call TRBD1 (5 bases). This CDR3 is built from 13 residues. Trimming cost V 10 bases and J 6 bases, with 18 bases left between them. Here the CDR3 reads CATLDWGGDGYTF. The CDR3 DNA sequence: TGTGCCACCCTTGATTGGGGCGGAGATGGCTACACCTTC.

This clonotype appeared many times. This rearrangement joins TRBV6-5 to TRBJ1-5; possible D gene TRBD1, 5 bases. The CDR3 totals 13 residues. Germline assignment: CDR1 MNHEY and CDR2 SVGAGI. Trimming pared 6 bases from V and 4 bases from J, leaving 10 bases between. The CDR3 DNA sequence: TGTGCCAGCAGCCCGACAGTGAATCAGCCCCAGCATTTT. This translates into CASSPTVNQPQHF.

V gene TRBV6-5 combines with J gene TRBJ2-1, with D tentatively TRBD1 or TRBD2 (5 bases each). Germline CDR1 is MNHEY and CDR2 is SVGAGI. This CDR3 has 15 residues. Trimming cost V 2 bases and J 7 bases, with 15 bases left between them. The CDR3 reads CASSYGAIGKNEQFF. The CDR3 nucleotides read TGTGCCAGCAGTTACGGGGCTATCGGGAAGAATGAGCAGTTCTTC.

This clonotype was seen ten or more times. The J gene is TRBJ2-7, the V gene TRBV29-1, with 7 bases aligning to TRBD1. J was trimmed by 2 bases and V by 7 bases; bases with no gene match: 8. Per the germline V gene, CDR1 is SQVTM and CDR2 is ANQGSEA. The CDR3 is 13 amino acids. The CDR3 is CSASQGWAYEQYF. The CDR3 DNA follows: TGCAGCGCTTCACAGGGGTGGGCCTACGAGCAGTACTTC.

Details on this clonotype: One junction end does not reproduce the germline sequence, and a read error may be involved. CDR3 region: CACSLQGLAGEDEQFF. CDR3 in DNA: TGCGCCTGCAGCCTACAGGGGCTAGCGGGAGAGGATGAACAGTTCTTC. The chain recombines TRBV4-1 with TRBJ2-1; 10 bases align to TRBD2. The CDR3 contains 16 residues. Germline CDR1 is MGHRA and CDR2 is YSYEKL.

The rearrangement links TRBV28 to TRBJ2-7; 13 bases agree with TRBD2. Germline V lookup: CDR1 MDHEN, CDR2 SYDVKM. This CDR3 region has 14 residues. V dropped 10 bases and J dropped 6; count of bases not matched to a gene: 9. Here the CDR3 reads CATYQGLAGREQYF. CDR3 DNA sequence: TGTGCCACTTATCAGGGACTAGCGGGACGCGAGCAGTACTTC.

Concerning this clonotype itself: Its ends do not fully match the called genes, so a read error is possible. The chain is built from TRBV11-1 and TRBJ2-3, with 12 positions matching TRBD1. Germline CDR1 and CDR2: SGHAT and FQDESV (reference sequence). This CDR3 comprises 15 residues. For the CDR3, the DNA is TGCGCCAGCAGCTTTGGGACAGGGGGCGCAGATACGCTGTATTTT. Amino acids: CASSFGTGGADTLYF.

This clonotype was seen many times. The chain uses TRBV4-3 and TRBJ1-4, with D possibly TRBD1 on 6 matching bases. V was trimmed by 4 bases and J by 8 bases, leaving 23 bases between them. The CDR3 consists of 17 residues. CDR1 is LGHNA and CDR2 is YSLEER in the germline V gene. This chain's CDR3 is CASSLRHPTGGREKLFF. CDR3 nucleotides: TGCGCCAGCAGCCTCAGACACCCCACGGGGGGGCGCGAAAAACTGTTTTTT.

This clonotype turned up a few times. The gene calls are TRBV7-9 and TRBJ2-5; TRBD1 is a possible D gene (5 bases). Trimming took off 0 bases at V and 3 bases at J, with 14 bases between the two ends. Germline V gene data show CDR1 as SEHNR and CDR2 as FQNEAQ (reference sequence). This CDR3 spans 16 amino acids. CDR3 sequence: CASSLAWTSREETQYF. The CDR3 DNA sequence: TGTGCCAGCAGCTTAGCCTGGACATCCCGGGAAGAGACCCAGTACTTC.

About this clonotype: One base away lies a much larger clone, so this may be a sequencing read error. The chain uses TRBV12-3 or TRBV12-4 and TRBJ1-5; no clear D. The CDR3 is 13 amino acids. Trimming pared 7 bases from V and 6 bases from J, leaving 13 bases between. The CDR3 DNA follows: TGTGCCAGCAACCTCTCGGGAACTCAGCCCCAGCATTTT. The encoded protein is CASNLSGTQPQHF.

The table lists this clonotype with a few counts. This chain uses TRBV20-1 with TRBJ1-6; 8 bases are shared with TRBD1. After removal of 4 bases from V and 8 bases from J, the junction contained 7 bases not matched to a gene. This CDR3 contains 14 residues. Germline assignment: CDR1 DFQATT and CDR2 SNEGSKA (reference sequence). The CDR3 nucleotides read TGCAGTGCTACCCAGGGGGCAAAGTATTCACCCCTCCACTTT. Its translation is CSATQGAKYSPLHF.

This clonotype was observed a handful of times. J is TRBJ2-4 and V is TRBV6-1, with D perhaps TRBD2 (5 bases). This CDR3 comprises 16 residues. Germline lookup yields CDR1 MNHNS and CDR2 SASEGT. V was clipped by 1 base and J by 0 bases, with 10 bases between them. The CDR3 bases are TGTGCCAGCAGTGAAGTTTTTAGCGTAGCCAAAAACATTCAGTACTTC. This sequence encodes CASSEVFSVAKNIQYF.